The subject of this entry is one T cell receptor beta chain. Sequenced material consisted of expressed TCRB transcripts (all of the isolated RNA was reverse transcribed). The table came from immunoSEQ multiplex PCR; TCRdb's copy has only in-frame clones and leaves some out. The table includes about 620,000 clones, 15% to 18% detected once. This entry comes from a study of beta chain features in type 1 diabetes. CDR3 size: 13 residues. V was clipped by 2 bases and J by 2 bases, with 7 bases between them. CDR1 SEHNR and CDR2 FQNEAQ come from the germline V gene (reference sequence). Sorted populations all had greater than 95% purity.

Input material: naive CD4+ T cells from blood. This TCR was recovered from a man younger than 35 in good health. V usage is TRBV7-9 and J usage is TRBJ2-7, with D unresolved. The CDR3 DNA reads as TGTGCCAGCAGCTTACCGGGTACCTACGAGCAGTACTTC. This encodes CASSLPGTYEQYF.